The rows below give T cell receptor beta chains drawn from one sample of a study of CXCR3-negative and CXCR3-positive naive CD8 T cells. TCRdb re-called the 5' RACE reads and catalogs CDR3 proteins one per entry, DNA excluded. Reported are some 120,000 distinct CDR3 sequences; the ten largest clones contain 0.5% to 0.7%. The sequenced material came from naive CXCR3+ CD8+ T cells from blood. The receptors stem from a human donor in good health. Some clones in this sample may be carry-over from other donors' samples. CDR3s include the opening cysteine and the closing phenylalanine or tryptophan. Each record gives: V gene, J gene, CDR3 protein.

>TRBV27|TRBJ2-7
CASSQGPGTTYEQYF
>TRBV11-2|TRBJ2-3
CASSSPDTQYF
>TRBV12-3/TRBV12-4|TRBJ1-2
CASSLENYGYTF
>TRBV12-5|TRBJ1-2
CASGWGPAYGYTF
>TRBV3-1|TRBJ1-4
CASSLGTGRNEKLFF
>TRBV6-5|TRBJ2-7
CASSLIGTHEQYF
>TRBV19|TRBJ1-1
CASSSRPGDTEAFF
>TRBV23-1|TRBJ2-5
CASSQSFYRGQWETQYF
>TRBV29-1|TRBJ1-1
CSVDPGQMNTEAFF
>TRBV6-2/TRBV6-3|TRBJ2-7
CASSYGAGGYEQYF
>TRBV4-3|TRBJ2-7
CASSQHRDYSYEQYF
>TRBV20-1|TRBJ2-7
CSAEGTRGSYEQYF
>TRBV9|TRBJ2-7
CASSDGTAYEQYF
>TRBV3-1|TRBJ2-1
CATSLGWGSGNEQFF
>TRBV5-1|TRBJ1-1
CASSSSDTEAFF
>TRBV12-5|TRBJ1-6
CASGFTVDSYNSPLHF
>TRBV6-2/TRBV6-3|TRBJ2-7
CASGPSGTYEQYF
>TRBV14|TRBJ1-5
CASSQDGRASNQPQHF
>TRBV25-1|TRBJ2-4
CASRTGIAKNIQYF
>TRBV7-9|TRBJ1-5
CASSFGGPGLNQPQHF
>TRBV7-9|TRBJ1-1
CASSLGPGAEAFF
>TRBV7-3|TRBJ2-5
CASSSTGTGGQTQYF
>TRBV20-1|TRBJ2-7
CSASRGNSYEQYF
>TRBV9|TRBJ2-1
CASSRHSDREEYNEQFF
>TRBV4-2|TRBJ1-1
CASSQDPLGQGEAFF
>TRBV6-2/TRBV6-3|TRBJ2-5
CASTEPGTGAQETQYF
>TRBV20-1|TRBJ1-2
CSAGTGEESSYTF
>TRBV29-1|TRBJ2-1
CSIRDTASPWQFF
>TRBV5-5|TRBJ2-3
CASNPSGGTLDTQYF